This T cell receptor beta chain was sequenced for a study of OX40 agonist ivuxolimab in advanced cancers. Study summary: Ivuxolimab was delivered to patients intravenously every 2 weeks at doses spanning 0.01 to 10 mg/kg. Anti-PD-1, anti-PD-L1 or anti-CTLA-4 therapy given earlier was allowed, and approximately 40% had some. Study conclusions and caveats: Those patients achieving a partial response at 0.1-3.0 mg/kg showed among the lowest clonal expansion. At 0.1 to 3.0 mg/kg and by week 6, clonal expansion occurred in CD4+ and CD8+ blood T cells.

With 3 bases removed from V and 3 bases from J, the gap between germline ends came to 20 bases. The CDR3 has 17 residues. Germline assignment: CDR1 LNHDA and CDR2 SQIVND (reference sequence). Sequenced by immunoSEQ multiplex PCR; TCRdb stores in-frame clones only, minus some. The sample records some 90,000 clones, around 91% being singletons. A word on this clone: Its antigen is not identified.

The TCR was taken from an adult with an advanced solid tumor such as melanoma, head and neck, liver or kidney cancer. V gene TRBV19 combines with J gene TRBJ1-1; D unresolved. Sequencing used CD4+ or CD8+ T cells sorted from blood, obtained in a trial of the OX40 agonist ivuxolimab. The CDR3 loop is CASSIPGPVLGYTEAFF. In nucleotides, the CDR3 is TGTGCCAGTAGTATCCCCGGACCGGTCCTGGGGTACACTGAAGCTTTCTTT.